This paragraph covers one TCR beta chain sequence. Sequencing used immunoSEQ multiplex PCR; TCRdb keeps in-frame clones, though not all of them. The sample lists approximately 100,000 clones; 70% to 90% were seen once. The ends were cut back, 3 bases at V and 2 bases at J, with 17 bases in the middle. The CDR3 is made up of 16 amino acids. Germline V lookup: CDR1 SGHRS, CDR2 YFSETQ. The sample is drawn from a study of blood T cell repertoires in COVID-19. Input material: peripheral blood. The source of this sequence is a man between 65 and 85 years old with acute or convalescent COVID-19. V gene TRBV5-1 combines with J gene TRBJ2-5; D is possibly TRBD1 (5 bases). This CDR3 is CASSSYQTVTQETQYF. The CDR3 coding sequence is TGCGCCAGCAGCTCGTACCAGACAGTTACTCAAGAGACCCAGTACTTC.